This T cell receptor (beta chain) is from a study of T cell clonality in common variable immunodeficiency. CDR3 length: 13 amino acids. CDR1 is DFQATT, CDR2 SNEGSKA, per germline (reference sequence). V was shortened by 5 bases and J by 0 bases, with 9 bases between the two germline ends. Libraries were prepared by immunoSEQ multiplex PCR; TCRdb keeps only in-frame clonotypes and omits some of them. The sample yields 30,000 to 40,000 clones, without any singletons. Ten or more counts support this clone. With the read ending 3 residues before the CDR3 end, the germline J gene is used to fill in that end.

The chain links TRBV20-1 to TRBJ2-3, with TRBD1 as a possible D gene (5 bases). The TCR was taken from a person aged 18 to 75 in good health. Sample: peripheral blood mononuclear cells. CDR3 region: CSAGTGSTDTQYF. The DNA read from the CDR3 is TGCAGTGCTGGAACAGGTAGCACAGATACG.